The 32 T cell receptor beta chains reported below all come from one sample, sequenced in a study of cytomegalovirus exposure and HLA in healthy donors. PCR amplification relied on 60 Vbeta primers (plus 13 Jbeta primers). Method: immunoSEQ multiplex PCR; TCRdb's copy keeps in-frame clones and lacks some. The sample includes more than 100,000 clones, roughly four fifths of them seen just once. Sequenced sample: PBMCs. The receptors stem from a woman in her sixties in good health and CMV-seronegative.

CDR3 sequence: CASSLGGAGGSGEQFF. CDR3 nucleotides: TGTGCCAGCAGCTTAGGGGGGGCGGGAGGGTCGGGTGAGCAGTTCTTC. The rearrangement links TRBV7-2 to TRBJ2-1, with TRBD2 matching over 9 bases. Germline CDR1 is SGHTA and CDR2 is FQGNSA. The CDR3 sequence is 16 residues long. With 1 base clipped from V and 9 bases from J, the junction kept 10 bases outside the gene matches. Full variable domain (missing parts from reference TRBV7-2 and TRBJ2-1): GAGVSQSPSNKVTEKGKDVELRCDPISGHTALYWYRQSLGQGLEFLIYFQGNSAPDKSGLPSDRFSAERTGGSVSTLTIQRTQQEDSAVYLCASSLGGAGGSGEQFFGPGTRLTVL.

V gene TRBV5-1 combines with J gene TRBJ2-5; 7 bases match TRBD2. With V trimmed by 2 bases and J by 2 bases, 3 bases remained unmatched. The CDR3 has 14 amino acids. The germline V gene encodes CDR1 SGHRS and CDR2 YFSETQ. CDR3 bases: TGCGCCAGCAGCTTAGCGGGGATGCAAGAGACCCAGTACTTC. Protein: CASSLAGMQETQYF.

The chain employs TRBV28 and TRBJ1-6, with D tentatively TRBD1 (5 bases). Trimming stripped 3 bases from V and 6 bases from J, with 15 bases between. The CDR3 runs 16 residues. Per germline, CDR1 MDHEN and CDR2 SYDVKM. The CDR3 loop is CASSFLDIVGNSPLHF. The CDR3 nucleotides read TGTGCCAGCAGTTTCCTGGACATTGTGGGTAATTCACCCCTCCACTTT. The variable domain in full, with the rest retrieved from reference TRBV28 and TRBJ1-6, is DVKVTQSSRYLVKRTGEKVFLECVQDMDHENMFWYRQDPGLGLRLIYFSYDVKMKEKGDIPEGYSVSREKKERFSLILESASTNQTSMYLCASSFLDIVGNSPLHFGNGTRLTVT.

The chain employs TRBV6-5 and TRBJ2-5; 9 bases are shared with TRBD1. The CDR3 is 15 amino acids. V was pared by 3 bases and J by 3 bases, with 5 bases of the junction left unmatched. The germline V gene has CDR1 MNHEY and CDR2 SVGAGI. The CDR3 DNA reads as TGTGCCAGCAGTTATTCCGGGACAGGGAAAGAGACCCAGTACTTC. Translation gives CASSYSGTGKETQYF.

The table lists this clone with a few counts. V usage is TRBV5-1 and J usage is TRBJ2-5, with 8 bases lining up with TRBD2. The V and J ends lost 4 bases and 6 bases, in that order; junction bases with no gene match: 11. Germline-derived CDR1 and CDR2 are SGHRS and YFSETQ. This CDR3 is built from 15 residues. The CDR3 reads CASSPTAGGAKTQYF. DNA of the CDR3: TGCGCCAGCAGCCCAACGGCGGGAGGAGCCAAGACCCAGTACTTC.

The rearrangement links TRBV29-1 to TRBJ2-1, with 11 bases aligning to TRBD2. CDR3 size: 17 residues. The ends lost 1 base at V and 0 bases at J; junction bases unmatched: 5. The germline CDR1 and CDR2 sequences are SQVTM and ANQGSEA. CDR3 sequence: CSVEGASGRLSYNEQFF. The DNA for the CDR3 is TGCAGCGTTGAAGGGGCTAGCGGGAGGCTCTCCTACAATGAGCAGTTCTTC.

The chain is built from TRBV9 and TRBJ1-5; possibly TRBD1 for D (6 bases). The CDR3 loop spans 15 amino acids. The germline V and J ends were trimmed by 0 bases and 4 bases, with 11 bases remaining between them. Germline values: CDR1 SGDLS, CDR2 YYNGEE. For the CDR3, the DNA is TGTGCCAGCAGCGTAGGGTACAGGGAGAATCAGCCCCAGCATTTT. Translation: CASSVGYRENQPQHF.

This chain uses TRBV30 with TRBJ1-2; tentative D call: TRBD1 (5 bases). Germline CDR1 reads GTSNPN; CDR2 reads SVGIG (reference sequence). This CDR3 has 13 residues. V was trimmed by 2 bases and J by 6 bases, leaving 13 bases between them. The CDR3 loop reads CAWSRAAGDGYTF. DNA of the CDR3: TGTGCCTGGAGTAGGGCCGCGGGGGATGGCTACACCTTC.

The CDR3 sequence: CASSRVPGQGNYGYTF. The CDR3 region has the DNA TGTGCCAGCAGCCGAGTCCCGGGACAGGGGAACTATGGCTACACCTTC. The chain employs TRBV5-4 and TRBJ1-2, with 10 nucleotides matching TRBD1. Trimming at V came to 4 bases and at J to 2 bases, leaving 8 bases not matched to a gene. There are 16 residues in the CDR3. Germline-derived CDR1 and CDR2 are SGHNT and YYREEE (reference sequence).

This chain joins TRBV7-6 and TRBJ1-2; a possible D gene is TRBD1 (6 bases). CDR3 length: 13 amino acids. V gave up 4 bases and J gave up 2 bases, with 8 bases separating them. CDR1 is SGHVS and CDR2 is FNYEAQ in the germline V gene. The DNA of the CDR3 is TGTGCCAGCAGCTCGGACAGCAACTATGGCTACACCTTC. This gives the protein CASSSDSNYGYTF.

This rearrangement joins TRBV29-1 to TRBJ2-7, with D possibly matching TRBD1 (6 bases). Germline V gene sequence: CDR1 SQVTM, CDR2 ANQGSEA. Trimming left V 4 bases short and J 5 bases short, with 18 bases between. This CDR3 spans 14 amino acids. The CDR3 spells CSVVDRYKSDEQYF. The CDR3 DNA follows: TGCAGCGTTGTTGACAGGTACAAATCCGACGAGCAGTACTTC.

The chain couples TRBV28 to TRBJ1-2; D not certain. The CDR3 has 12 residues. Germline V gene data show CDR1 as MDHEN and CDR2 as SYDVKM. The V gene lost 5 bases and the J gene lost 4 bases, with 8 bases spanning the gap. This chain's CDR3 is CASSPIPYGYTF. For the CDR3, the DNA is TGTGCCAGCAGTCCAATTCCCTATGGCTACACCTTC.

Turning to this clone: Other DNA sequences in this sample translate to the same CDR3. The chain couples TRBV5-1 to TRBJ2-1; the match to TRBD2 covers 14 bases. V dropped 4 bases and J dropped 0; count of bases not matched to a gene: 9. The CDR3 spans 19 residues. CDR1 is SGHRS, CDR2 YFSETQ, per germline. The CDR3 bases are TGCGCCAGCAGCCCCGGGACTAGCGGGGGACTTAGCTCCTACAATGAGCAGTTCTTC. This codes for CASSPGTSGGLSSYNEQFF.

This clone was counted between two and nine times. The V call is TRBV28, the J call TRBJ2-2; D uncertain. Germline-derived CDR1 and CDR2 are MDHEN and SYDVKM. This CDR3 is 14 amino acids long. With 5 bases removed from V and 5 bases from J, the gap between germline ends came to 12 bases. The CDR3: CASSLSGGTGELFF. The CDR3 region has the DNA TGTGCCAGCAGTCTATCCGGTGGTACCGGGGAGCTGTTTTTT.

J is TRBJ1-2 and V is TRBV5-1, with 9 nucleotides matching TRBD1. V lost 4 bases, J lost 0 bases, and 7 bases stayed unmatched. Germline CDR1 is SGHRS and CDR2 is YFSETQ. This CDR3 has 16 residues. The CDR3 region is CASSREWDRANYGYTF. The DNA of the CDR3 is TGCGCCAGCAGCCGAGAATGGGACAGGGCTAACTATGGCTACACCTTC.

The chain links TRBV5-1 to TRBJ1-2, with a possible D match to TRBD1 (6 bases). V was trimmed by 0 bases and J by 2 bases, leaving 14 bases between them. The germline V gene encodes CDR1 SGHRS and CDR2 YFSETQ. The CDR3 loop spans 16 amino acids. CDR3 residues: CASSLAGTLLNYGYTF. Here the CDR3 DNA reads TGCGCCAGCAGCTTGGCCGGGACACTTCTCAACTATGGCTACACCTTC. The full variable domain, completed using reference TRBV5-1 and TRBJ1-2, is KAGVTQTPRYLIKTRGQQVTLSCSPISGHRSVSWYQQTPGQGLQFLFEYFSETQRNKGNFPGRFSGRQFSNSRSEMNVSTLELGDSALYLCASSLAGTLLNYGYTFGSGTRLTVV.

The chain uses TRBV6-1 and TRBJ2-7; 8 bases agree with TRBD2. CDR3 length equals 15 residues. The V and J ends lost 6 bases and 4 bases, in that order; junction bases with no gene match: 11. Germline V gene sequence: CDR1 MNHNS, CDR2 SASEGT. The CDR3 nucleotides are TGTGCCAGCAGGGCTACTAGCGGAACCCTATACGAGCAGTACTTC. It encodes CASRATSGTLYEQYF.

This clone appeared many times. V and J are TRBV5-6 and TRBJ2-2; D ambiguous. CDR3 size: 14 residues. CDR1 SGHDT and CDR2 YYEEEE come from the germline V gene. Trimming shortened V by 0 bases and J by 1 base, and 4 bases separated the two germline ends. In nucleotides, the CDR3 is TGTGCCAGCAGCTTGGGAGGGAACACCGGGGAGCTGTTTTTT. Amino acids: CASSLGGNTGELFF.

This chain uses TRBV19 with TRBJ2-2, with D possibly TRBD2 on 6 matching bases. The CDR3 runs to 16 residues. Germline values: CDR1 LNHDA, CDR2 SQIVND (reference sequence). The V end lost 0 bases, the J end lost 0 bases, and 8 bases lay between the germline ends. In nucleotides, the CDR3 is TGTGCCAGTAGTATAGACCGGGGGTCGAACACCGGGGAGCTGTTTTTT. As protein: CASSIDRGSNTGELFF.

The chain couples TRBV6-6 to TRBJ2-5; maybe TRBD1 (5 bases). CDR3 length: 13 residues. The germline V gene encodes CDR1 MNHNY and CDR2 SVGAGI (reference sequence). V was cut by 6 bases and J by 1 base, with 9 bases left in between. CDR3 sequence (DNA): TGTGCCAGCAGACTCGACAGCCAAGAGACCCAGTACTTC. Encoded protein: CASRLDSQETQYF.

This clone was counted only a few times. The chain employs TRBV6-6 and TRBJ1-4; D gene ambiguous. Germline CDR1 is MNHNY and CDR2 is SVGAGI (reference sequence). The CDR3 spans 13 residues. Trimming took off 6 bases at V and 4 bases at J, with 9 bases between the two ends. CDR3 in DNA: TGTGCCAGCAGCCTCGACTTTAATGAAAAACTGTTTTTT. Residues: CASSLDFNEKLFF.

The chain carries TRBV19 and TRBJ1-1; the D is unclear. Trimming removed 5 bases at V and 1 base at J, with 5 bases between. Germline lookup yields CDR1 LNHDA and CDR2 SQIVND (reference sequence). The CDR3 is 12 residues long. This CDR3 reads CASSAENTEAFF. CDR3 nucleotides: TGTGCCAGTAGTGCGGAGAACACTGAAGCTTTCTTT.

The chain carries TRBV27 and TRBJ2-5, with 14 bases identical to TRBD2. The junction had 10 bases not matched to a gene; V was cut back by 5 bases and J by 11 bases. The CDR3 is made up of 15 amino acids. Germline lookup yields CDR1 MNHEY and CDR2 SMNVEV (reference sequence). The CDR3 DNA sequence: TGTGCCAGCAGTCACCGGACTAGCGGGAGGTATGAGCAGTACTTC. This sequence encodes CASSHRTSGRYEQYF.

This rearrangement joins TRBV28 to TRBJ2-2; TRBD1 might be the D (6 bases). V dropped 2 bases and J dropped 3 bases, with 10 bases sitting between them. CDR1 MDHEN and CDR2 SYDVKM come from the germline V gene. CDR3 length: 15 residues. The CDR3, as DNA: TGTGCCAGCAGTTTAAGAGGGGGATACACCGGGGAGCTGTTTTTT. This sequence encodes CASSLRGGYTGELFF.

The chain carries TRBV4-1 and TRBJ2-2; a possible D gene is TRBD2 (5 bases). V lost 0 bases to trimming and J lost 1 base, with 6 bases between them. The CDR3 has 15 amino acids. Per the germline V gene, CDR1 is MGHRA and CDR2 is YSYEKL. Here the CDR3 reads CASSQEGRNTGELFF. The CDR3 nucleotides read TGCGCCAGCAGCCAAGAAGGGAGGAACACCGGGGAGCTGTTTTTT.

The V gene is TRBV29-1, the J gene TRBJ2-7; 9 positions agree with TRBD1. There are 15 residues in the CDR3. CDR1 and CDR2 from the germline V gene are SQVTM and ANQGSEA. V shed 4 bases and J 5 bases; nucleotides not matched to a gene: 12. This chain's CDR3 is CSVVGIGTGTHEQYF. The CDR3 DNA reads TGCAGCGTTGTAGGTATAGGGACAGGGACCCACGAGCAGTACTTC.

The V and J genes are TRBV5-1 and TRBJ2-7; weak D call: TRBD2 (5 bases). Germline CDR1 SGHRS, CDR2 YFSETQ. V lost 1 base to trimming and J lost 5 bases, with 7 bases between them. The CDR3 has 12 amino acids. The CDR3 spells CASSLTGDEQYF. The CDR3 nucleotides are TGCGCCAGCAGCTTGACCGGGGACGAGCAGTACTTC.

The chain uses TRBV5-1 and TRBJ1-2, with TRBD1 matching 12 bases. After removal of 4 bases from V and 8 bases from J, the junction contained 6 bases not matched to a gene. Per the germline V gene, CDR1 is SGHRS and CDR2 is YFSETQ. This CDR3 spans 14 amino acids. The CDR3 reads CASSLGTGGNGYTF. DNA for the CDR3: TGCGCCAGCAGCCTAGGGACAGGGGGCAACGGCTACACCTTC. Together with reference TRBV5-1 and TRBJ1-2, the CDR3 gives the full variable domain: KAGVTQTPRYLIKTRGQQVTLSCSPISGHRSVSWYQQTPGQGLQFLFEYFSETQRNKGNFPGRFSGRQFSNSRSEMNVSTLELGDSALYLCASSLGTGGNGYTFGSGTRLTVV.

The chain uses TRBV27 and TRBJ1-2, with 11 bases matching TRBD1. The CDR3 has 15 residues. V was pared by 5 bases and J by 7 bases, with 9 bases of the junction left unmatched. Germline assignment: CDR1 MNHEY and CDR2 SMNVEV (reference sequence). The CDR3 DNA reads as TGTGCCAGCAGTCCATACGGACAGGGGGCAGGTGGCTACACCTTC. Amino acid sequence: CASSPYGQGAGGYTF.

The rearrangement joins TRBV30 to TRBJ1-2; a weak D match, TRBD1 (6 bases). Per the germline V gene, CDR1 is GTSNPN and CDR2 is SVGIG (reference sequence). CDR3 length: 11 residues. V lost 4 bases to trimming and J lost 5 bases, with 8 bases between them. The CDR3 DNA reads TGTGCCTGGAATCAGGGGTATGGCTACACCTTC. This translates into CAWNQGYGYTF.

The rearrangement links TRBV15 to TRBJ2-2; a possible D gene is TRBD1 (6 bases). The germline gives CDR1 LNHNV, CDR2 YYDKDF (reference sequence). The CDR3 contains 14 residues. V dropped 3 bases and J dropped 2 bases, with 7 bases sitting between them. Here the CDR3 DNA reads TGTGCCACCAGCAGGGACAGTAACACCGGGGAGCTGTTTTTT. Protein sequence: CATSRDSNTGELFF.

The gene calls are TRBV6-6 and TRBJ1-2, with 10 bases that match TRBD1. J lost 8 bases, V lost 5 bases, and 11 bases had no gene match. This CDR3 contains 15 residues. In germline, CDR1 is MNHNY, CDR2 SVGAGI (reference sequence). CDR3 residues: CASSTGTGAGLGYTF. In nucleotides, the CDR3 is TGTGCCAGCAGTACCGGGACAGGGGCCGGCTTAGGCTACACCTTC.